This TCR beta chain was sequenced in a study of neurological immune-mediated disorders (dated by TCRdb to the late 2010s). Background on the whole study: Using UMI-based sequencing, the study compared peripheral blood TCR-beta repertoires from patients with HTLV-I-associated myelopathy (HAM/TSP), patients with multiple sclerosis, and healthy controls. Alongside PBMC samples, the set of more than 80 TCR-beta libraries contained longitudinal samples, technical triplicates, and paired CD4+ and CD8+ T-cell subsets that had been sorted. Of the 68 subjects in the cohort, about 14 were HAM/TSP patients, 34 were multiple sclerosis patients, and 20 were healthy controls.

The healthy controls were volunteers from blood banks in Maryland, USA. Libraries from unsorted PBMCs were made from 2 million PBMCs kept in RNAlater at -80 degrees C until RNA extraction. Peripheral blood was subjected to Ficoll-Hypaque density gradient centrifugation to isolate PBMCs, which were then cryopreserved in liquid nitrogen. cDNA synthesis used template-switch 5'RACE with a primer carrying a 10-nucleotide random unique molecular identifier tagging each TCR transcript. Every sequencing run yielded over 170 million TCR-beta sequences covering 15-18 subjects. The RNeasy kit was used for extraction of total RNA. The KAPA Real-time Library Amplification kit was used to amplify TCR-beta VDJ regions with primers targeting the TCR constant region and the 5'RACE anchor. Sample indexes and Illumina adaptors were added in a first PCR, after which library yield was increased in a second PCR. After Ampure bead purification, the roughly 650 bp TCR product was size-selected on a 2% E-gel SizeSelection system. Library quality was checked on a Bioanalyzer, concentration was measured with Qubit, and libraries were quantified with the Kapa Library Quantification kit before pooling. An Illumina HiSeq 2500 was used to sequence the libraries paired-end at 2 x 150 bp. To increase sequence diversity, roughly 24-31% phiX was spiked into each library pool. Turning to the authors' computational methods: Quality-filtered reads were processed with the UMI-based MiGEC pipeline, and over 90% of raw TCR sequences were removed by the MiGEC pipeline during error correction. IMGT germline references were used for alignment of VDJ genes, and clonotypes were defined by a unique CDR3 amino acid sequence together with V-J genes. VDJtools evaluated clonal expansion, Shannon diversity and CDR3 relatedness (CalcPairwiseDistances, ClusterSamples); CLCbio workbench built phylogenetic trees. A clone was classed as expanded if it had 8 or more unique UMIs, a cutoff based on coefficient-of-variation modelling across technical triplicates. TCRdb reprocessing: public reads trimmed at Q25 with fastp, clones called with MiXCR, in-frame beta chains kept. A single entry per CDR3 protein holds the most common genes and DNA from its merged rows. V and J calls and clone size were set by TCRdb, not the authors. For this sample the table gives about 24,000 distinct CDR3 sequences, of which about 6.7% were detected only once. Around 4.8% of the sample goes to the ten largest clones.

This clonotype is medium-sized (0.01 to 0.1%) in terms of sample share. The antigen this receptor binds is unknown. Per-base qualities were not stored, and no clone one base away is much larger. Overall study outcomes, separate from this receptor: TCR clonal expansion was highest in HAM/TSP patients and lowest in MS patients, with MS patients falling below even healthy controls. Across subjects, expanded clones never shared an identical CDR3 amino acid sequence, which suggests that the TCR-beta repertoires in every group were private.

From its cysteine to its phenylalanine, the CDR3 spans 14 amino acids. The CDR3 DNA has 42 bases and is translated from base 1. The V end gives up 4 bases and the J end 7 bases, leaving 5 bases in the junction not matched to a gene. CDR1 and CDR2 are read off the germline V gene as KGHDR and SFDVKD. The material sequenced was PBMCs. The chain employs TRBV24-1 and TRBJ2-1, with 8 bases aligning to TRBD2. The receptor was derived from a woman aged 40 to 50 in good health. CDR3 reads: CATSDFPSGNEQFF. DNA sequence: TGTGCCACCAGTGACTTCCCTAGCGGGAATGAGCAGTTCTTC.